Sequencing of this T cell receptor (beta chain) was carried out in a study of T cell responses to AZD1222 COVID-19 vaccine. A note on this clone: The antigen is unknown.

Libraries were prepared by immunoSEQ multiplex PCR; TCRdb keeps only in-frame clonotypes and omits some of them. The data contain under 150,000 clones, around 90% of them singletons. Regarding the study as a whole: Baseline serostatus was positive in only six AZD1222 recipients. Spike-specific TCR depth and breadth grew after two AZD1222 doses. The repertoires were collected only after the peak T cell response. A mostly white British donor set with more females was recruited, and clonal diversity was possibly underestimated.

Germline CDR1 and CDR2: KGHSH and LQKENI. J lost 1 base, V lost 6 bases, and 7 bases had no gene match. The CDR3 consists of 15 residues. The rearrangement links TRBV18 to TRBJ2-5; 8 nucleotides line up with TRBD2. The sample consisted of peripheral blood, taken on day 0 of MenACWY control vaccination. The origin of this receptor is an adult in good health. CDR3 residues: CASSSKLAVQETQYF. CDR3 nucleotides: TGTGCCAGCTCGTCTAAACTAGCGGTCCAAGAGACCCAGTACTTC.